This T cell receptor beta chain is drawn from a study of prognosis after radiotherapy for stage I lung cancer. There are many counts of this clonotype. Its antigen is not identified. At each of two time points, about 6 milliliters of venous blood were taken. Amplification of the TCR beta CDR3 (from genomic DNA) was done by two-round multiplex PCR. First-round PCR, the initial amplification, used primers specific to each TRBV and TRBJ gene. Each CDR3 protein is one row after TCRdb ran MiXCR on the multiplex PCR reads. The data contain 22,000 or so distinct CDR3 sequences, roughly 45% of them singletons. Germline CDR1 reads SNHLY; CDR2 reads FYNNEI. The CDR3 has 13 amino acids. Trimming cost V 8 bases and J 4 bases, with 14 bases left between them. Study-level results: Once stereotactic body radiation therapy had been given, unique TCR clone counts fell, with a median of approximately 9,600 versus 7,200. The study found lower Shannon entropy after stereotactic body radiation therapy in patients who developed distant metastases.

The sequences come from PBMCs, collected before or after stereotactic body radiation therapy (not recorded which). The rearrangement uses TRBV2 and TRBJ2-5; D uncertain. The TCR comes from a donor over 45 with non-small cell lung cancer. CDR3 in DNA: TGTGCCAGCGGCAGGACGGCGACAGAGACCCAGTACTTC. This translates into CASGRTATETQYF. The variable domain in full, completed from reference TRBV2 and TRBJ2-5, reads EPEVTQTPSHQVTQMGQEVILRCVPISNHLYFYWYRQILGQKVEFLVSFYNNEISEKSEIFDDQFSVERPDGSNFTLKIRSTKLEDSAMYFCASGRTATETQYFGPGTRLLVL.